This TCR beta chain was found in a study of shared T cell receptors in the human thymus. Germline V lookup: CDR1 SGHNT, CDR2 YYREEE (reference sequence). The V gene lost 4 bases and the J gene lost 3 bases, with 11 bases spanning the gap. CDR3 length: 13 residues. TCRdb's copy holds only in-frame clones and misses some; the assay was immunoSEQ multiplex PCR. The repertoire holds about 660,000 clones, with over 75% as singletons. Another study also made use of these data, one on human thymus T cells. Per that study: Thymus tissue was removed during corrective cardiac surgery. Both thymic and peripheral blood repertoires showed apparently biased V and J usage. Related research has reported that thymic repertoires overlap highly among unrelated individuals.

The source material was thymocytes. The TCR comes from a boy under two years old with a congenital heart defect. The chain carries TRBV5-4 and TRBJ2-7; weak D call: TRBD1 (5 bases). The CDR3 loop is CASSPDRGYEQYF. The CDR3 coding sequence is TGTGCCAGCAGCCCCGATAGGGGCTACGAGCAGTACTTC.